This passage covers 9 T cell receptor beta chains from one sample sequenced in a study of blood T cell repertoires in COVID-19 (dated by TCRdb to 2018 to 2020). To prepare the library, the immunoSEQ multiplex PCR assay was applied. The clones in this table, taken by TCRdb from immuneACCESS, are in-frame only. Not every clone is retained; where verified, under half of the shortfall comes from an unresolved V gene, and the cause of the rest is unknown. A total of over 150,000 clones appear in this sample, 90% of them only once. Approximately 0.5% of the sample is held by the ten biggest clonotypes. Sequenced sample: peripheral blood. The receptors shown here come from a man aged 45-65 years with acute or convalescent COVID-19.

The J gene is TRBJ1-1, the V gene TRBV3-1 (or the pseudogene TRBV3-2); 8 bases are shared with TRBD1. V was pared by 4 bases and J by 2 bases, with 12 bases of the junction left unmatched. Germline CDR1 LGHDT, CDR2 YNNKEL (reference sequence). CDR3 size: 17 residues. CDR3: CASSRGRTTGGNTEAFF. In DNA form, the CDR3 reads TGTGCCAGCAGCCGAGGGAGGACTACAGGGGGAAACACTGAAGCTTTCTTT.

Only one count was recorded for this clone. This chain links TRBV28 with TRBJ1-5; D is undetermined. Deletions cut 10 bases from V and 9 bases from J, with 19 bases between. Per germline, CDR1 MDHEN and CDR2 SYDVKM. The CDR3 extends over 13 amino acids. The CDR3 loop reads CATRGIHGWPQHF. The CDR3 DNA follows: TGTGCCACCCGAGGGATCCACGGGTGGCCCCAGCATTTT. Full variable domain (rest looked up from reference TRBV28 and TRBJ1-5): DVKVTQSSRYLVKRTGEKVFLECVQDMDHENMFWYRQDPGLGLRLIYFSYDVKMKEKGDIPEGYSVSREKKERFSLILESASTNQTSMYLCATRGIHGWPQHFGDGTRLSIL.

The rearrangement uses TRBV9 and TRBJ1-3, with 7 nucleotides matching TRBD1. Germline V lookup: CDR1 SGDLS, CDR2 YYNGEE. The V and J ends lost 3 bases and 3 bases, in that order; junction bases with no gene match: 3. The CDR3 is made up of 14 amino acids. The CDR3 sequence: CASSDTGVGNTIYF. In DNA form, the CDR3 reads TGTGCCAGCAGCGATACAGGGGTTGGAAACACCATATATTTT.

V usage is TRBV19 and J usage is TRBJ1-2, with TRBD1 identical over 9 bases. The CDR3 has 14 residues. Losses at the gene ends were 6 bases for V and 4 bases for J; bases not matched to a gene: 6. From germline, CDR1 is LNHDA and CDR2 SQIVND (reference sequence). Written as DNA, the CDR3 is TGTGCCAGTAGCCGGGACAGGGAGTTCTATGGCTACACCTTC. Amino acid sequence: CASSRDREFYGYTF.

The gene calls are TRBV4-2 and TRBJ2-2; possible D gene TRBD2, 6 bases. V lost 3 bases, J lost 0 bases, and 8 bases lay in between. This CDR3 spans 15 amino acids. Germline V gene lookup returns CDR1 LGHNA and CDR2 YNFKEQ. CDR3 DNA sequence: TGTGCCAGCAGCCAGGTAGCGGCGAACACCGGGGAGCTGTTTTTT. This gives the protein CASSQVAANTGELFF.

The CDR3 is CASSLDSVTSYEQYF. The DNA of the CDR3 is TGTGCCAGCAGCTTAGATAGCGTTACCTCCTACGAGCAGTACTTC. The chain carries TRBV7-9 and TRBJ2-7; D might be TRBD2 (5 bases). Trimming shortened V by 1 base and J by 0 bases, and 10 bases separated the two germline ends. The length of the CDR3 is 15 residues. Germline V CDR1 and CDR2: SEHNR, FQNEAQ (reference sequence).

J is TRBJ2-1 and V is TRBV7-3, with D possibly TRBD2 on 5 matching bases. There are 14 residues in the CDR3. In germline, CDR1 is SGHTA, CDR2 FQGTGA. Deletions cut 5 bases from V and 7 bases from J, with 15 bases between. CDR3 sequence reads: CASSQVARENEQFF. DNA for the CDR3: TGTGCCAGCAGCCAAGTGGCTAGGGAGAATGAGCAGTTCTTC.

The chain joins TRBV6-2 or TRBV6-3 to TRBJ2-7; no clear D gene. There are 16 residues in the CDR3. Trimming stripped 4 bases from V and 2 bases from J, with 18 bases between. The germline V gene encodes CDR1 MNHEY and CDR2 SVGEGT. The CDR3 coding sequence is TGTGCCAGCAGTTCCTTTTCGTCGACTCGGACCTACGAGCAGTACGTC. Its protein product is CASSSFSSTRTYEQYV.

The chain uses TRBV9 and TRBJ1-1; 9 nucleotides align to TRBD1. Unmatched junction bases numbered 3, after V lost 5 bases and J lost 1 base. This CDR3 contains 14 residues. CDR1 is SGDLS, CDR2 YYNGEE, per germline. The CDR3 is CASREQGANTEAFF. Written as DNA, the CDR3 is TGTGCCAGCAGAGAACAGGGGGCGAACACTGAAGCTTTCTTT.